The 26 T cell receptor beta chains listed next were all sequenced from one sample in a study of T cell changes during pregnancy in multiple sclerosis. Measured with immunoSEQ multiplex PCR; TCRdb has only the in-frame clones, and not every one. The sample consists of about 80,000 clones, about 95% of them appearing once. Sample: peripheral blood, taken in the third trimester of pregnancy. These receptors were collected from a female donor with multiple sclerosis, enrolled in a pregnancy study.

The V call is TRBV25-1, the J call TRBJ2-1; TRBD2 is a possible D gene (6 bases). The V and J ends lost 5 bases and 0 bases respectively, with 11 bases between them. The CDR3 covers 15 residues. In germline, CDR1 is MGHDK, CDR2 SYGVNS. The DNA of the CDR3 is TGTGCCAGCAGTTATCTCGGGAGCTCCTACAATGAGCAGTTCTTC. Protein product: CASSYLGSSYNEQFF.

This chain joins TRBV7-8 and TRBJ2-1; 7 bases align to TRBD2. Germline V gives CDR1 SGHVS, CDR2 FQNEAQ. The CDR3 sequence is 16 residues long. V was pared by 1 base and J by 5 bases, with 8 bases of the junction left unmatched. CDR3 in amino acids: CASSLGQAGTNNEQFF. In DNA form, the CDR3 reads TGTGCCAGCAGCTTAGGACAAGCGGGGACCAACAATGAGCAGTTCTTC.

The rearrangement joins TRBV11-2 to TRBJ1-2; no clear D gene. V gave up 4 bases and J gave up 4 bases, with 13 bases separating them. CDR3 length equals 14 residues. Germline V gene data show CDR1 as SGHAT and CDR2 as FQNNGV. Written as DNA, the CDR3 is TGTGCCAGCAGCTCGACGAAGGAGCTCTATGGCTACACCTTC. This codes for CASSSTKELYGYTF.

The chain uses TRBV29-1 and TRBJ2-6; D is undetermined. The germline V gene encodes CDR1 SQVTM and CDR2 ANQGSEA. V shed 4 bases and J shed 0 bases, with 7 bases lying between them. The CDR3 length is 14 residues. DNA for the CDR3: TGCAGCGTTGGTCTGTCCTCTGGGGCCAACGTCCTGACTTTC. Its translation is CSVGLSSGANVLTF. Full variable domain (outside the CDR3, taken from reference TRBV29-1 and TRBJ2-6): SAVISQKPSRDICQRGTSLTIQCQVDSQVTMMFWYRQQPGQSLTLIATANQGSEATYESGFVIDKFPISRPNLTFSTLTVSNMSPEDSSIYLCSVGLSSGANVLTFGAGSRLTVL.

The gene calls are TRBV21-1 and TRBJ1-2; the table gives TRBD1 as D, unverified against the DNA. TRBV21-1 is a documented pseudogene. This CDR3 spans 13 amino acids. Here the CDR3 reads CASSKVYRGGYTF. The CDR3 coding sequence is TGTGCCAGCAGCAAAGTTTACAGGGGAGGCTACACCTTC.

CDR3 sequence (DNA): TGTGCCACCAGCAGAGATTACAGGGGGGACACTGAAGCTTTCTTT. It yields the protein CATSRDYRGDTEAFF. The chain couples TRBV15 to TRBJ1-1, with 8 bases that match TRBD1. The CDR3 consists of 15 residues. Germline assignment: CDR1 LNHNV and CDR2 YYDKDF (reference sequence). V trimming: 0 bases; J trimming: 3 bases; junction bases outside the gene matches: 3. The variable domain in full, with the rest retrieved from reference TRBV15 and TRBJ1-1, is DAMVIQNPRYQVTQFGKPVTLSCSQTLNHNVMYWYQQKSSQAPKLLFHYYDKDFNNEADTPDNFQSRRPNTSFCFLDIRSPGLGDTAMYLCATSRDYRGDTEAFFGQGTRLTVV.

This chain links TRBV18 with TRBJ2-5; TRBD1 agrees at 9 bases. The CDR3 has 18 residues. The V gene's germline CDR1 is KGHSH and CDR2 LQKENI. The trim removed 5 bases at V and 3 bases at J, leaving 16 bases unmatched. The CDR3 DNA is TGTGCCAGCTCAGCCCCGGGGCCCTGGGACAGGGCAAAAGAGACCCAGTACTTC. The encoded protein is CASSAPGPWDRAKETQYF.

V is TRBV6-5 and J is TRBJ2-5, with no clear D. This CDR3 region has 12 residues. V was clipped by 6 bases and J by 4 bases, with 9 bases between them. Germline-derived CDR1 and CDR2 are MNHEY and SVGAGI. DNA of the CDR3: TGTGCCAGCAGCCGAACCGGAGAGACCCAGTACTTC. Its protein is CASSRTGETQYF.

The genes are TRBV20-1 and TRBJ2-5; D is uncertain. With 4 bases removed from V and 2 bases from J, the gap between germline ends came to 5 bases. The CDR3 loop spans 11 amino acids. The V gene's germline CDR1 is DFQATT and CDR2 SNEGSKA (reference sequence). The CDR3 region is CSATLQETQYF. CDR3 nucleotide sequence: TGCAGTGCTACCCTACAAGAGACCCAGTACTTC.

V gene TRBV5-4 combines with J gene TRBJ1-6; 7 bases agree with TRBD1. CDR1 and CDR2 from the germline V gene are SGHNT and YYREEE (reference sequence). The CDR3 has 14 residues. The V gene end was trimmed by 0 bases and the J gene end by 14 bases; junction bases not matched to a gene: 8. The CDR3 region has the DNA TGTGCCAGCAGCTTGGGACAGGGAGGTGGGGCCCTCCACTTT. Translated, it gives CASSLGQGGGALHF.

This clone was found once. This chain uses TRBV9 with TRBJ1-2, with 9 positions matching TRBD1. Losses at the gene ends were 0 bases for V and 8 bases for J; bases not matched to a gene: 11. This CDR3 has 16 residues. The germline CDR1 and CDR2 sequences are SGDLS and YYNGEE. CDR3 region: CASSVVTGQGREGYTF. In nucleotides, the CDR3 is TGTGCCAGCAGCGTAGTAACCGGACAGGGGAGGGAAGGCTACACCTTC.

This chain links TRBV5-1 with TRBJ2-5; D uncertain. Germline CDR1 and CDR2: SGHRS and YFSETQ. V lost 0 bases and J lost 2, with 11 bases in between. The CDR3 totals 15 residues. CDR3 region: CASSLGRASQETQYF. CDR3 in DNA: TGCGCCAGCAGCTTGGGCCGAGCCTCACAAGAGACCCAGTACTTC.

This clone was picked up one time. The chain couples TRBV30 to TRBJ2-5; 7 nucleotides match TRBD2. The CDR3 runs to 17 residues. Germline CDR1 GTSNPN, CDR2 SVGIG (reference sequence). V dropped 3 bases and J dropped 5; count of bases not matched to a gene: 18. The CDR3, as DNA: TGTGCCTGGAGCGGGGGGAAACATCCGTGGGGTGATGAGACCCAGTACTTC. Its protein is CAWSGGKHPWGDETQYF.

The rearrangement links TRBV5-6 to TRBJ2-6, with D possibly matching TRBD1 (6 bases). Germline CDR1 is SGHDT and CDR2 is YYEEEE. The CDR3 is 18 residues long. V was clipped by 1 base and J by 1 base, with 15 bases between them. In DNA form, the CDR3 reads TGTGCCAGCAGCTTGTTTCAGGGGTTTGTTTCTGGGGCCAACGTCCTGACTTTC. Translation: CASSLFQGFVSGANVLTF.

The chain uses TRBV7-3 and TRBJ2-1; 7 nucleotides agree with TRBD2. J was trimmed by 0 bases and V by 5 bases; bases with no gene match: 13. Germline CDR1 and CDR2: SGHTA and FQGTGA. The CDR3 spans 18 residues. CDR3 region: CASSPRYGGGTSYNEQFF. As DNA, the CDR3 is TGTGCCAGCAGCCCACGCTATGGCGGGGGTACCTCCTACAATGAGCAGTTCTTC.

This chain connects TRBV6-1 to TRBJ2-1; perhaps TRBD2 as D (6 bases). The length of the CDR3 is 16 residues. Germline CDR1 and CDR2: MNHNS and SASEGT. The V end was cut by 2 bases, the J end by 5 bases, with 16 bases between. The CDR3: CASSEIRGGHDNEQFF. The CDR3 DNA reads as TGTGCCAGCAGTGAAATACGGGGAGGACACGACAATGAGCAGTTCTTC.

The chain recombines TRBV7-2 with TRBJ1-2; 8 nucleotides agree with TRBD1. This CDR3 comprises 16 residues. The germline V gene encodes CDR1 SGHTA and CDR2 FQGNSA. V shed 3 bases, J shed 2 bases, and the junction held 8 bases outside the gene matches. DNA of the CDR3: TGTGCCAGCAGCTTCCCAAAGACAGGGGCAAACTATGGCTACACCTTC. Its protein is CASSFPKTGANYGYTF. The variable domain in full, with the rest retrieved from reference TRBV7-2 and TRBJ1-2, is GAGVSQSPSNKVTEKGKDVELRCDPISGHTALYWYRQSLGQGLEFLIYFQGNSAPDKSGLPSDRFSAERTGGSVSTLTIQRTQQEDSAVYLCASSFPKTGANYGYTFGSGTRLTVV.

The gene calls are TRBV7-8 and TRBJ2-7; a weak D match, TRBD2 (6 bases). CDR1 SGHVS and CDR2 FQNEAQ come from the germline V gene. The germline V and J ends were trimmed by 5 bases and 3 bases, with 20 bases remaining between them. This CDR3 comprises 16 residues. The CDR3 nucleotides are TGTGCCAGCAGCCCCTCCATTTGGAGGGAACTCTACGAGCAGTACTTC. Translated: CASSPSIWRELYEQYF. The entire variable domain, with the rest obtained from reference TRBV7-8 and TRBJ2-7, is as follows: GAGVSQSPRYKVAKRGQDVALRCDPISGHVSLFWYQQALGQGPEFLTYFQNEAQLDKSGLPSDRFFAERPEGSVSTLKIQRTQQEDSAVYLCASSPSIWRELYEQYFGPGTRLTVT.

This clone was counted between two and nine times. V and J are TRBV27 and TRBJ1-2; D ambiguous. Trimming took off 7 bases at V and 2 bases at J, with 8 bases between the two ends. CDR1 is MNHEY, CDR2 SMNVEV, per germline (reference sequence). The CDR3 has 12 amino acids. The CDR3: CASTGDNYGYTF. The CDR3, as DNA: TGTGCCAGCACGGGAGACAACTATGGCTACACCTTC.

This chain links TRBV30 with TRBJ1-6; the match to TRBD1 covers 8 bases. Trimming removed 2 bases from V and 10 bases from J; junction bases left unmatched: 7. This CDR3 is built from 14 residues. CDR1 GTSNPN and CDR2 SVGIG come from the germline V gene (reference sequence). The CDR3 reads CAWSPGTGGSPLHF. The CDR3 nucleotides read TGTGCCTGGAGTCCCGGGACAGGAGGGTCACCCCTCCACTTT.

This chain connects TRBV10-3 to TRBJ1-1; the D is unclear. The CDR3 is 14 residues long. Germline V gene lookup returns CDR1 ENHRY and CDR2 SYGVKD. The V and J ends lost 4 bases and 4 bases respectively, with 13 bases between them. CDR3 loop: CAISVGGDTTEAFF. Written as DNA, the CDR3 is TGTGCCATCAGTGTAGGCGGGGATACCACTGAAGCTTTCTTT.

The genes are TRBV29-1 and TRBJ1-4; 7 positions agree with TRBD1. CDR3 size: 13 residues. Germline V gene data show CDR1 as SQVTM and CDR2 as ANQGSEA. Germline trimming cut 5 bases from V and 6 bases from J; bases unmatched to any gene: 6. The CDR3 protein is CSVLGTEYEKLFF. CDR3 sequence (DNA): TGCAGCGTTCTCGGGACAGAGTATGAAAAACTGTTTTTT.

This clone was recorded once. The CDR3 reads CASSRPGGYTF. The CDR3, as DNA: TGTGCCAGCAGTCGACCGGGTGGCTACACCTTC. The chain combines TRBV7-2 with TRBJ1-2; no clear D. V lost 6 bases, J lost 7 bases, and 9 bases lay in between. Germline values: CDR1 SGHTA, CDR2 FQGNSA. There are 11 residues in the CDR3.

The rearrangement uses TRBV2 and TRBJ1-2; D gene unclear. Trimming shortened V by 8 bases and J by 8 bases, and 15 bases separated the two germline ends. CDR1 and CDR2 from the germline V gene are SNHLY and FYNNEI. The CDR3 consists of 12 residues. The CDR3 is CASDGLVRGYTF. CDR3 DNA sequence: TGTGCCAGCGACGGTCTAGTCCGCGGCTACACCTTC.

This chain uses TRBV19 with TRBJ2-3, with TRBD2 as a possible D gene (6 bases). The CDR3 runs to 14 residues. The germline CDR1 and CDR2 sequences are LNHDA and SQIVND (reference sequence). Trimming removed 7 bases at V and 4 bases at J, with 15 bases between. The CDR3 spells CASKRGLGADTQYF. In DNA form, the CDR3 reads TGTGCCAGTAAGAGGGGACTTGGTGCAGATACGCAGTATTTT.

This clone appeared a few times. The chain has TRBV27 and TRBJ1-2; D is unresolved. CDR3 length: 14 residues. The V gene lost 3 bases and the J gene lost 5 bases, with 13 bases spanning the gap. Per the germline V gene, CDR1 is MNHEY and CDR2 is SMNVEV (reference sequence). Written as DNA, the CDR3 is TGTGCCAGCAGTTTGTCCGAGGGTGGGTATGGCTACACCTTC. It encodes CASSLSEGGYGYTF.